Listed here are 9 T cell receptor beta chains from one sample, sequenced in a study of blood T cell dynamics during melanoma immunotherapy. TCRdb's copy holds only in-frame clones and misses some; the assay was immunoSEQ multiplex PCR. This table holds about 7,600 clones, about 85% found once. The time point denotes: week 3, after first cycle of checkpoint inhibitor. This material consisted of blood, taken from a patient treated with checkpoint blockade. The receptors were sampled from a human donor with melanoma.

The chain joins TRBV5-1 to TRBJ1-4; TRBD1 agrees at 8 bases. CDR1 is SGHRS, CDR2 YFSETQ, per germline. The CDR3 length is 17 residues. Germline trimming cut 3 bases from V and 4 bases from J; bases unmatched to any gene: 11. The CDR3 protein is CASSSTGGTTFNEKLFF. For the CDR3, the DNA is TGCGCCAGCAGCTCTACAGGGGGGACCACCTTTAATGAAAAACTGTTTTTT.

The chain links TRBV7-2 to TRBJ2-5; D is undetermined. Trimming cost V 2 bases and J 4 bases, with 14 bases left between them. This CDR3 spans 15 amino acids. CDR1 and CDR2 from the germline V gene are SGHTA and FQGNSA. This CDR3 reads CASSLTGPNPETQYF. CDR3 DNA sequence: TGTGCCAGCAGCTTAACGGGCCCCAACCCAGAGACCCAGTACTTC.

The chain has TRBV2 and TRBJ1-6, with 7 bases aligning to TRBD1. This CDR3 is built from 15 residues. From germline, CDR1 is SNHLY and CDR2 FYNNEI. Unmatched junction bases numbered 3, after V lost 0 bases and J lost 7 bases. The CDR3, as DNA: TGTGCCAGCAGTGAAGCGGCAGGGGGGAATTCACCCCTCCACTTT. Its protein product is CASSEAAGGNSPLHF.

Here the CDR3 DNA reads TGTGCCAGCAGTGAGGACAGGGGAATTTCTGGCTACACCTTC. As protein: CASSEDRGISGYTF. The chain couples TRBV28 to TRBJ1-2; 9 nucleotides agree with TRBD1. The V and J ends lost 5 bases and 7 bases, in that order; junction bases with no gene match: 8. Germline loops: CDR1 MDHEN, CDR2 SYDVKM. This CDR3 contains 14 residues.

This CDR3 is CASRMRQGGGNTIYF. As DNA, the CDR3 is TGTGCCAGCAGGATGCGACAGGGAGGGGGAAACACCATATATTTT. V gene TRBV2 combines with J gene TRBJ1-3; 7 nucleotides agree with TRBD1. The CDR3 runs 15 residues. Trimming cost V 6 bases and J 4 bases; bases outside gene matches: 9. Looked up from germline, CDR1 is SNHLY and CDR2 is FYNNEI. Using reference TRBV2 and TRBJ1-3 for the parts outside the CDR3, the full variable domain is EPEVTQTPSHQVTQMGQEVILRCVPISNHLYFYWYRQILGQKVEFLVSFYNNEISEKSEIFDDQFSVERPDGSNFTLKIRSTKLEDSAMYFCASRMRQGGGNTIYFGEGSWLTVV.

The chain joins TRBV4-1 to TRBJ1-1, with a possible D match to TRBD1 (5 bases). Germline CDR1 reads MGHRA; CDR2 reads YSYEKL. The CDR3 is 15 amino acids. The ends were cut back, 1 base at V and 4 bases at J, with 13 bases in the middle. The CDR3 sequence is CASSQGIGGITEAFF. The CDR3 DNA reads TGCGCCAGCAGCCAAGGGATTGGGGGAATCACTGAAGCTTTCTTT.

The rearrangement links TRBV6-5 to TRBJ1-2, with TRBD1 matching over 7 bases. J was trimmed by 5 bases and V by 1 base; bases with no gene match: 4. The CDR3 extends over 14 amino acids. Germline values: CDR1 MNHEY, CDR2 SVGAGI. The CDR3 region is CASSYLDRRYGYTF. The CDR3 nucleotides read TGTGCCAGCAGTTACTTGGACAGGCGATATGGCTACACCTTC.

This chain uses TRBV25-1 with TRBJ2-7; 8 bases map to TRBD1. Unmatched junction bases numbered 9, after V lost 8 bases and J lost 3 bases. The CDR3 consists of 14 residues. Looked up from germline, CDR1 is MGHDK and CDR2 is SYGVNS. The CDR3 loop reads CASARLDRDYEQYF. In DNA, the CDR3 is TGTGCCAGCGCAAGACTGGACAGGGACTACGAGCAGTACTTC.

The gene calls are TRBV11-2 and TRBJ2-6; D unresolved. This CDR3 is 15 amino acids long. Trimming left V 4 bases short and J 0 bases short, with 7 bases between. CDR1 is SGHAT and CDR2 is FQNNGV in the germline V gene. CDR3 nucleotides: TGTGCCAGCAGCTCTCACGCCTCTGGGGCCAACGTCCTGACTTTC. Amino acid sequence: CASSSHASGANVLTF.